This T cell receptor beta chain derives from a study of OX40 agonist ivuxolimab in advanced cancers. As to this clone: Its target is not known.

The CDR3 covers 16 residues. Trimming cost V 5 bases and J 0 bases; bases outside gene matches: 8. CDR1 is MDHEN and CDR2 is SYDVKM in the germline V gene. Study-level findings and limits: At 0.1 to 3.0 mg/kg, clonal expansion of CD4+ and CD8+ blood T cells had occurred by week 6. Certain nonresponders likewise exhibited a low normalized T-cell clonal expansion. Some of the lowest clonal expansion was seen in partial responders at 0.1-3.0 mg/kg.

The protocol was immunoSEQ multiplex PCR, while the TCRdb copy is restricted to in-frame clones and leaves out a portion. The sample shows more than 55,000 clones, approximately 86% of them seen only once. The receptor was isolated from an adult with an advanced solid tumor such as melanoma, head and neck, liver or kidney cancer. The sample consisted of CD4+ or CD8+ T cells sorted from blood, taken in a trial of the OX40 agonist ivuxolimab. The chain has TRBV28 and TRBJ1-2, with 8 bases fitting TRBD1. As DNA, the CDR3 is TGTGCCAGCAGTCCCCCGGACAGGGCGTCTAACTATGGCTACACCTTC. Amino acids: CASSPPDRASNYGYTF.